The 20 T cell receptor beta chains listed next were all sequenced from one sample in a study of cytomegalovirus exposure and HLA in healthy donors. With 60 Vbeta and 13 Jbeta primers, the PCR was carried out. TCRdb keeps only in-frame clones here, not all; method: immunoSEQ multiplex PCR. The sample lists 75,000 to 90,000 clones, 85% occurring once. The source material was PBMCs. Receptors originate from a man aged 35 to 55 in good health and CMV-seropositive.

CDR3 in DNA: TGTGCCAGCAGCTTGAGGGCAGGGGTAGATACGCAGTATTTT. It encodes CASSLRAGVDTQYF. The chain couples TRBV5-4 to TRBJ2-3; D might be TRBD1 (6 bases). Germline V gene sequence: CDR1 SGHNT, CDR2 YYREEE (reference sequence). With 1 base removed from V and 5 bases from J, the gap between germline ends came to 11 bases. The CDR3 covers 14 residues.

This chain uses TRBV6-5 with TRBJ2-5, with D perhaps TRBD1 (5 bases). With 7 bases removed from V and 5 bases from J, the gap between germline ends came to 17 bases. Germline-derived CDR1 and CDR2 are MNHEY and SVGAGI. The CDR3 covers 14 residues. Here the CDR3 DNA reads TGTGCCAGCACCCTGGGGCCAGGGATGGAGACCCAGTACTTC. This encodes CASTLGPGMETQYF.

The chain combines TRBV12-5 with TRBJ2-5, with 12 bases aligning to TRBD2. CDR3 length: 13 amino acids. Germline trimming cut 7 bases from V and 7 bases from J; bases unmatched to any gene: 4. The germline V gene encodes CDR1 LGHNT and CDR2 FRNRAP. The CDR3 DNA reads as TGTGCTAGTGCGGCTAGCGGGGGGGCGACCCAGTACTTC. It is translated as CASAASGGATQYF.

The chain has TRBV25-1 and TRBJ2-7, with D maybe TRBD1 (6 bases). CDR1 is MGHDK and CDR2 is SYGVNS in the germline V gene. V lost 4 bases to trimming and J lost 2 bases, with 12 bases between them. This CDR3 is built from 14 residues. CDR3 amino acids: CASSASGQTYEQYF. The CDR3 bases are TGTGCCAGCAGTGCATCGGGACAAACCTACGAGCAGTACTTC.

The chain couples TRBV14 to TRBJ1-1; no definite D call. This CDR3 region has 12 residues. The germline V gene encodes CDR1 SGHDN and CDR2 FVKESK. V gave up 0 bases and J gave up 11 bases, with 10 bases separating them. CDR3 DNA: TGTGCCAGCAGCCAAGACTCTAGGTATGCTTTCTTT. Its translation is CASSQDSRYAFF.

The V and J genes are TRBV11-2 and TRBJ1-1; D ambiguous. The V and J ends lost 5 bases and 1 base respectively, with 8 bases between them. The CDR3 has 13 amino acids. Germline V lookup: CDR1 SGHAT, CDR2 FQNNGV. The CDR3 DNA reads TGTGCCAGCAGCCTACTCGCGAACACTGAAGCTTTCTTT. Translated, it gives CASSLLANTEAFF.

Points on this clone: The same CDR3 is also encoded by other DNA sequences in this sample. The chain employs TRBV5-1 and TRBJ2-3; 8 bases map to TRBD2. J gave up 0 bases and V 2 bases, and 2 bases lay outside the gene matches. Germline lookup yields CDR1 SGHRS and CDR2 YFSETQ. The CDR3 contains 15 residues. CDR3 protein: CASSLAGASTDTQYF. CDR3 coding DNA: TGCGCCAGCAGCTTAGCGGGGGCGAGCACAGATACGCAGTATTTT. The entire variable domain, with the rest obtained from reference TRBV5-1 and TRBJ2-3, is as follows: KAGVTQTPRYLIKTRGQQVTLSCSPISGHRSVSWYQQTPGQGLQFLFEYFSETQRNKGNFPGRFSGRQFSNSRSEMNVSTLELGDSALYLCASSLAGASTDTQYFGPGTRLTVL.

The V gene is TRBV9, the J gene TRBJ2-1; D may be TRBD2 (6 bases). V was pared by 0 bases and J by 4 bases, with 14 bases between. Germline CDR1 reads SGDLS; CDR2 reads YYNGEE. This CDR3 is 16 amino acids long. CDR3 in DNA: TGTGCCAGCAGCGTAGCGGGCGGGAAGAATTACAATGAGCAGTTCTTC. This translates into CASSVAGGKNYNEQFF.

CDR3 sequence: CASSYTGGTEAFF. CDR3 nucleotide sequence: TGCGCCAGCAGTTATACAGGGGGCACTGAAGCTTTCTTT. The V and J genes are TRBV5-1 and TRBJ1-1; 8 positions match TRBD1. Per germline, CDR1 SGHRS and CDR2 YFSETQ. V gave up 5 bases and J gave up 4 bases; unmatched junction bases: 4. This CDR3 has 13 residues.

A note on this clone: The junction shows a germline mismatch at one end, possibly a read error. The chain uses TRBV7-2 and TRBJ2-1, with D maybe TRBD2 (5 bases). The germline CDR1 and CDR2 sequences are SGHTA and FQGNSA. The CDR3 length is 13 residues. CDR3 protein: CASSLIIGDEPFF. The DNA of the CDR3 is TGTGCCAGCAGCTTAATTATCGGGGATGAGCCGTTCTTC.

V is TRBV7-2 and J is TRBJ2-5, with TRBD1 identical over 12 bases. Per germline, CDR1 SGHTA and CDR2 FQGNSA. The CDR3 covers 17 residues. J gave up 11 bases and V 5 bases, and 18 bases lay outside the gene matches. In DNA, the CDR3 is TGTGCCAGCAGCCCAAGGGCGGGACAGGGGGCTAGGGGGGAGCAGTACTTC. Its translation: CASSPRAGQGARGEQYF.

A note on this clone: The same CDR3 can be traced to other DNA sequences in this sample. The genes are TRBV4-2 and TRBJ1-4, with D perhaps TRBD1 (6 bases). CDR1 is LGHNA and CDR2 is YNFKEQ in the germline V gene. CDR3 length: 16 residues. With 0 bases removed from V and 5 bases from J, the gap between germline ends came to 13 bases. CDR3 loop: CASSQDRIGQNEKLFF. CDR3 in DNA: TGTGCCAGCAGCCAAGACCGGATTGGACAGAATGAAAAACTGTTTTTT.

This clone has a handful of counts. This rearrangement joins TRBV5-8 to TRBJ2-7, with TRBD1 matching 11 bases. V dropped 4 bases and J dropped 3; count of bases not matched to a gene: 9. Germline V lookup: CDR1 SGHTS, CDR2 YDEGEE. The CDR3 length is 16 residues. DNA for the CDR3: TGTGCCAGCAGCAAAGGGACAGGGGGACGGCTCTACGAGCAGTACTTC. Amino acids: CASSKGTGGRLYEQYF.

This clone has only one observation. The CDR3 spells CASSFVPGLAGDEQYF. The CDR3 DNA follows: TGTGCCAGCAGTTTCGTTCCGGGACTAGCGGGAGACGAGCAGTACTTC. The chain combines TRBV6-5 with TRBJ2-5, with TRBD2 matching over 14 bases. The J call may be faulty, since TRBJ2-7 better matches the DNA end. CDR1 and CDR2 from the germline V gene are MNHEY and SVGAGI. There are 16 residues in the CDR3.

The chain has TRBV11-3 and TRBJ2-3, with D possibly matching TRBD2 (5 bases). The CDR3 has 15 residues. Trimming removed 0 bases at V and 2 bases at J, with 9 bases between. Germline V gene lookup returns CDR1 SGHNT and CDR2 YENEEA. For the CDR3, the DNA is TGTGCCAGCAGCTTAGAGGGAGCCTTCACAGATACGCAGTATTTT. It translates to CASSLEGAFTDTQYF. Full variable domain (outside the CDR3, taken from reference TRBV11-3 and TRBJ2-3): EAGVVQSPRYKIIEKKQPVAFWCNPISGHNTLYWYLQNLGQGPELLIRYENEEAVDDSQLPKDRFSAERLKGVDSTLKIQPAELGDSAVYLCASSLEGAFTDTQYFGPGTRLTVL.

This chain connects TRBV7-6 to TRBJ2-2; 8 nucleotides align to TRBD1. Unmatched junction bases numbered 8, after V lost 5 bases and J lost 6 bases. The CDR3 length is 15 residues. Germline CDR1 is SGHVS and CDR2 is FNYEAQ. DNA of the CDR3: TGTGCCAGCAGCCTTGGACAGGGAGGCCCCGGGGAGCTGTTTTTT. This translates into CASSLGQGGPGELFF.

The V and J genes are TRBV2 and TRBJ2-5, with D possibly being TRBD1 (5 bases). The CDR3 is 13 residues long. From germline, CDR1 is SNHLY and CDR2 FYNNEI. The germline V and J ends were trimmed by 8 bases and 2 bases, with 12 bases remaining between them. CDR3 sequence reads: CASHRQLQETQYF. CDR3 coding DNA: TGTGCCAGCCATCGACAGCTTCAAGAGACCCAGTACTTC.

The table lists this clone with a few counts. The chain employs TRBV5-5 and TRBJ2-7; TRBD1 might be the D (5 bases). The CDR3 is made up of 13 amino acids. Deletions cut 1 base from V and 5 bases from J, with 10 bases between. Per the germline V gene, CDR1 is SGHKS and CDR2 is YYEKEE (reference sequence). The CDR3 DNA is TGTGCCAGCAGCTTGCACTCCAGGGACGAGCAGTACTTC. Encoded protein: CASSLHSRDEQYF.

The gene calls are TRBV11-2 and TRBJ1-5, with unresolved D. Per the germline V gene, CDR1 is SGHAT and CDR2 is FQNNGV. This CDR3 has 14 residues. V was trimmed by 1 base and J by 5 bases, leaving 9 bases between them. The CDR3 loop reads CASSLVQRHQPQHF. The DNA for the CDR3 is TGTGCCAGCAGCTTAGTGCAGCGGCATCAGCCCCAGCATTTT.

In DNA form, the CDR3 reads TGTGCCAGTAGTTACTTCAACCGGGACAGAGCCTACGAGCAGTACTTC. Protein: CASSYFNRDRAYEQYF. The chain has TRBV19 and TRBJ2-7; 7 nucleotides line up with TRBD1. V trimming: 5 bases; J trimming: 2 bases; junction bases outside the gene matches: 12. CDR1 is LNHDA, CDR2 SQIVND, per germline (reference sequence). The CDR3 spans 16 residues.